The 14 T cell receptor beta chains below come from one sample, sequenced in a study of vaccination effects on CD4 cells after COVID-19. Generated by immunoSEQ multiplex PCR, the TCRdb table keeps only in-frame clones and is missing some. This sample has 65,000 to 90,000 clones; 73% occur once, and the top ten carry roughly 2.3%. The culture ran for around ten days before CD4+ T cells were isolated. BNT162b2 vaccine or mRNA-1273 vaccine was given to participants in two doses. Their antigens are not known. The starting material was CD4+ T cells from PBMCs cultured without peptide, obtained after COVID-19 vaccination. Receptors were obtained from a human donor who received a COVID-19 vaccine.

CDR3 sequence reads: CASGSGANRELFF. The DNA of the CDR3 is TGTGCCAGCGGTAGCGGGGCAAACAGGGAGCTGTTTTTT. This chain uses TRBV28 with TRBJ2-2, with TRBD2 matching over 8 bases. The V segment lost 8 bases and the J segment 9 bases; nucleotides outside the gene matches: 8. This CDR3 has 13 residues. Looked up from germline, CDR1 is MDHEN and CDR2 is SYDVKM.

This chain joins TRBV6-5 and TRBJ1-2, with D perhaps matching TRBD1 (6 bases). CDR3 size: 14 residues. The germline CDR1 and CDR2 sequences are MNHEY and SVGAGI. V lost 4 bases, J lost 1 base, and 10 bases lay in between. The CDR3 region is CASSSLGGNYGYTF. CDR3 DNA: TGTGCCAGCAGTTCGTTAGGGGGTAACTATGGCTACACCTTC.

The chain has TRBV5-1 and TRBJ1-4, with TRBD1 matching over 9 bases. The CDR3 covers 15 residues. The junction had 8 bases not matched to a gene; V was cut back by 6 bases and J by 5 bases. The germline V gene has CDR1 SGHRS and CDR2 YFSETQ. The CDR3 sequence: CASTGTGFPNEKLFF. The CDR3 nucleotides read TGCGCCAGCACCGGGACAGGGTTTCCAAATGAAAAACTGTTTTTT.

The rearrangement uses TRBV7-9 and TRBJ2-7; no firm D call. The CDR3 is 10 amino acids. The V end lost 5 bases, the J end lost 7 bases, and 6 bases lay between the germline ends. Germline V gene data show CDR1 as SEHNR and CDR2 as FQNEAQ (reference sequence). Here the CDR3 reads CASSGPEQYV. The CDR3 DNA reads as TGTGCCAGCAGCGGGCCTGAGCAGTACGTC.

V is TRBV6-5 and J is TRBJ2-5; tentative D call: TRBD2 (6 bases). The CDR3 has 12 amino acids. The germline gives CDR1 MNHEY, CDR2 SVGAGI. V gave up 4 bases and J gave up 4 bases, with 7 bases separating them. In DNA, the CDR3 is TGTGCCAGCAGTTTGGAGGGAGAGACCCAGTACTTC. Amino acid sequence: CASSLEGETQYF.

This clone was counted only a few times. This rearrangement joins TRBV9 to TRBJ1-3; D call uncertain. The CDR3 sequence is 14 residues long. V dropped 0 bases and J dropped 0 bases, with 4 bases sitting between them. CDR1 SGDLS and CDR2 YYNGEE come from the germline V gene. Here the CDR3 reads CASSVGASGNTIYF. In DNA, the CDR3 is TGTGCCAGCAGCGTAGGGGCCTCTGGAAACACCATATATTTT.

The V gene is TRBV6-4, the J gene TRBJ1-1; TRBD1 is a possible D gene (5 bases). Germline loops: CDR1 MRHNA, CDR2 SNTAGT. The CDR3 consists of 13 residues. V gave up 6 bases and J gave up 5 bases, with 13 bases separating them. In DNA form, the CDR3 reads TGTGCCAGCAGATCCAGGGTAGAGACTGAAGCTTTCTTT. This sequence encodes CASRSRVETEAFF.

This chain uses TRBV27 with TRBJ1-3; D gene ambiguous. The V gene lost 1 base and the J gene lost 4 bases, with 5 bases spanning the gap. Germline V gene lookup returns CDR1 MNHEY and CDR2 SMNVEV (reference sequence). The CDR3 runs 13 residues. The CDR3 sequence: CASSLYVGNTIYF. The CDR3 region has the DNA TGTGCCAGCAGTTTATACGTCGGAAACACCATATATTTT.

This chain connects TRBV4-3 to TRBJ1-4; D is undetermined. Germline V CDR1 and CDR2: LGHNA, YSLEER. V lost 5 bases and J lost 10, with 14 bases in between. CDR3 length: 13 residues. The CDR3: CASSSVGARKLFF. The CDR3 coding sequence is TGCGCCAGCAGCTCGGTGGGAGCGAGAAAACTGTTTTTT.

This sequence joins TRBV30 and TRBJ1-3; perhaps TRBD1 as D (5 bases). Trimming removed 0 bases from V and 3 bases from J, with 12 bases in between. CDR1 is GTSNPN, CDR2 SVGIG, per germline (reference sequence). The CDR3 loop spans 15 amino acids. CDR3 in amino acids: CAWSVGSGGGNTIYF. The CDR3, as DNA: TGTGCCTGGAGTGTGGGTTCCGGGGGTGGAAACACCATATATTTT.

By share, this clone counts as medium-sized (0.01 to 0.1%). The genes are TRBV7-2 and TRBJ2-1; 10 positions agree with TRBD2. Germline-derived CDR1 and CDR2 are SGHTA and FQGNSA. The CDR3 totals 16 residues. V was pared by 5 bases and J by 6 bases, with 10 bases of the junction left unmatched. The chain's CDR3 is CASSPPPAGGFNEQFF. Here the CDR3 DNA reads TGTGCCAGCAGCCCCCCCCCAGCGGGGGGGTTCAATGAGCAGTTCTTC.

The chain couples TRBV6-6 to TRBJ1-6, with a weak D call TRBD1 (6 bases). This CDR3 region has 12 residues. Germline V gene data show CDR1 as MNHNY and CDR2 as SVGAGI (reference sequence). V was cut by 7 bases and J by 7 bases, with 8 bases left in between. The CDR3 loop reads CASNTGNSPLHF. For the CDR3, the DNA is TGTGCCAGCAATACAGGGAATTCACCCCTCCACTTT.

This sequence joins TRBV10-3 and TRBJ2-5, with unresolved D. V was cut by 4 bases and J by 2 bases, with 8 bases left in between. The length of the CDR3 is 13 residues. Germline lookup yields CDR1 ENHRY and CDR2 SYGVKD. The CDR3 is CAISGRSQETQYF. In nucleotides, the CDR3 is TGTGCCATCAGTGGCAGGTCGCAAGAGACCCAGTACTTC.

In nucleotides, the CDR3 is TGTGCCAGCAGTGACAGGGGGCCGACCCAGTACTTC. This sequence encodes CASSDRGPTQYF. The genes are TRBV2 and TRBJ2-5, with 8 bases aligning to TRBD1. CDR3 length: 12 amino acids. V was clipped by 3 bases and J by 7 bases; unmatched bases: 1. Looked up from germline, CDR1 is SNHLY and CDR2 is FYNNEI.